Listed here are 7 T cell receptor beta chains from one sample, sequenced in a study of patients and donors after allogeneic stem cell transplantation. TCRdb recomputed calls from the RT-PCR reads with MiXCR, one row per CDR3 protein. The sample records roughly 200,000 distinct CDR3 sequences, about 38% being singletons. The sample comprised blood, either unsorted or a sorted T cell fraction (not recorded which). Every receptor here comes from a human donor who was either an allogeneic HSCT recipient or a stem cell or donor lymphocyte infusion donor (not recorded which). It is not recorded whose cells these are; they may come from a transplant donor.

V usage is TRBV5-1 and J usage is TRBJ1-6, with a weak D call TRBD1 (5 bases). CDR1 and CDR2 (germline): SGHRS, YFSETQ. The CDR3 is 15 residues long. Trimming pared 4 bases from V and 3 bases from J, leaving 11 bases between. The CDR3 bases are TGCGCCAGCAGCCCACGGGACGGCTATAATTCACCCCTCCACTTT. Its translation is CASSPRDGYNSPLHF.

This clonotype was seen a few times. The chain uses TRBV29-1 and TRBJ1-2; D is unresolved. V lost 3 bases to trimming and J lost 8 bases, with 16 bases between them. The CDR3 is 13 residues long. Germline V gives CDR1 SQVTM, CDR2 ANQGSEA. The CDR3 DNA follows: TGCAGCGTTGAGGCCGGCCCCTCGGAGGGCTACACCTTC. Protein product: CSVEAGPSEGYTF.

The chain carries TRBV4-1 and TRBJ2-3; possibly TRBD2 for D (6 bases). Trimming pared 6 bases from V and 8 bases from J, leaving 6 bases between. This CDR3 is 10 amino acids long. CDR1 is MGHRA and CDR2 is YSYEKL in the germline V gene. The CDR3 bases are TGCGCCAGCAGGGGAGGTACGCAGTATTTT. Its translation: CASRGGTQYF.

V gene TRBV12-3 or TRBV12-4 combines with J gene TRBJ2-7; maybe TRBD2 (5 bases). V lost 7 bases, J lost 9 bases, and 19 bases lay in between. This CDR3 has 13 amino acids. In DNA form, the CDR3 reads TGTGCCAGCACCCTTAAAGAGGGAGCCTTGCAGTACTTC. Its protein is CASTLKEGALQYF.

There are a few counts of this clonotype. Written as DNA, the CDR3 is TGTGCCAGCAGTGAGGAACATTCGAACACTGAAGCTTTCTTT. It specifies CASSEEHSNTEAFF. The chain employs TRBV6-4 and TRBJ1-1, with unresolved D. V dropped 3 bases and J dropped 1 base, with 9 bases sitting between them. The germline V gene has CDR1 MRHNA and CDR2 SNTAGT. This CDR3 contains 14 residues.

The V gene is TRBV4-3, the J gene TRBJ2-7; the D gene is possibly TRBD1 (6 bases). V was pared by 4 bases and J by 2 bases, with 15 bases between. This CDR3 region has 15 residues. Germline loops: CDR1 LGHNA, CDR2 YSLEER. The CDR3 spells CASSPRAGAPYEQYF. The CDR3 nucleotides are TGCGCCAGCAGCCCAAGGGCAGGGGCCCCCTACGAGCAGTACTTC.

CDR3 sequence reads: CASSLLKTYSYNEQFF. Here the CDR3 DNA reads TGTGCCAGTTCACTGTTGAAGACCTACTCCTACAATGAGCAGTTCTTC. This chain links TRBV3-1 with TRBJ2-1; no reliable D call. The CDR3 runs 16 residues. V gave up 9 bases and J gave up 0 bases, with 18 bases separating them. CDR1 is LGHDT, CDR2 YNNKEL, per germline (reference sequence).